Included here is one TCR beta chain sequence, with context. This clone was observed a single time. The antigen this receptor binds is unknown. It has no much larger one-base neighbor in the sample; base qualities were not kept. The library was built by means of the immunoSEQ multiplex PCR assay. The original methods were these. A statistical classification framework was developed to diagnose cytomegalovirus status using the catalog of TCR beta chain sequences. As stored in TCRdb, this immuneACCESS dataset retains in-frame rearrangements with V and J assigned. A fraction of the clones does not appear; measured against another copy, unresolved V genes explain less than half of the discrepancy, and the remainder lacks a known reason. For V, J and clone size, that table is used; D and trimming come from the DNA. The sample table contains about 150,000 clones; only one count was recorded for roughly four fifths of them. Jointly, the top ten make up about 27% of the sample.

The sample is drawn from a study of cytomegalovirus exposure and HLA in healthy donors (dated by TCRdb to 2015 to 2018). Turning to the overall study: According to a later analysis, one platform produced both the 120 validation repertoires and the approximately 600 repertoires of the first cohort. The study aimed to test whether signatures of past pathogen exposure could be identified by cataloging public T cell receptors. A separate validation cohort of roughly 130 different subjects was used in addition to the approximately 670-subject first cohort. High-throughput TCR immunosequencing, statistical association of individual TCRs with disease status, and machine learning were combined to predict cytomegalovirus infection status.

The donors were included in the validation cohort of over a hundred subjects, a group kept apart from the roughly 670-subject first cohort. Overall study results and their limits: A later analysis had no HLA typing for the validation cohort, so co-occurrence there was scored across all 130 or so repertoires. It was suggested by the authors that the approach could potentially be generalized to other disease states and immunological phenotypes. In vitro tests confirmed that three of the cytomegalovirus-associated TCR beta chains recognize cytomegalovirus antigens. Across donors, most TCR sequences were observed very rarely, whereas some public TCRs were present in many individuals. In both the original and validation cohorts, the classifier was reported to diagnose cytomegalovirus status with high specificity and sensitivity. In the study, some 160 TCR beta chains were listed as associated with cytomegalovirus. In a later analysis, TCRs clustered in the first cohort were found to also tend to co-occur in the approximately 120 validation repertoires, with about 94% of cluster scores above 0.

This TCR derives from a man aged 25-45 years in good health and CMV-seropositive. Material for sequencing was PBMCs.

The bases are TGTGCCAGTAGTATTGGGCCAACTCAAGAGACCCAGTACTTC. It codes for CASSIGPTQETQYF. The chain joins TRBV19 to TRBJ2-5, with the D gene uncertain. The cysteine opens and the phenylalanine closes a CDR3 of 14 amino acids. The entry retains the CDR3 DNA only, 42 bases that are in frame from base 1. Relative to germline, V is 3 bases shorter and J is 2 bases shorter, with 10 bases between their ends. Per the germline V gene (reference sequence), LNHDA is the CDR1 and SQIVND is the CDR2.